This TCR beta chain came from a study of response to subunit inactivated influenza vaccine. Study outcomes and limitations: The authors put forward the suggestion that each seasonal influenza vaccination may bring in only a limited number of new T cells.

Using its own MiXCR run on the RT-PCR reads, TCRdb lists one record per CDR3 protein. The sample lists hundreds of thousands of distinct CDR3 sequences, 14% occurring once. A note on this clonotype: Its antigen is not identified.

This sequence was found in a man aged 45-65 years who received an inactivated influenza vaccine. The sequenced sample was PBMCs from blood, obtained 14 to 15 days before vaccination.

This CDR3 reads CSAKTGGREQFF. CDR3 coding DNA: TGCAGTGCTAAGACAGGGGGAAGGGAGCAGTTCTTC. The gene calls are TRBV20-1 and TRBJ2-1; 9 nucleotides agree with TRBD1. The germline gives CDR1 DFQATT, CDR2 SNEGSKA (reference sequence). J lost 10 bases, V lost 4 bases, and 5 bases had no gene match. This CDR3 comprises 12 residues.